This entry lists 6 T cell receptor beta chains sequenced from one sample in a study of regulatory T cells in long-lasting Graves disease. Time point of the sample: newly diagnosed GD, antithyroid drugs for less than 3 months. Construction of the TCR library relied on RNA isolated from PBMCs. Assembly of TCR beta libraries relied on iRepertoire HTBI primers together with Arm-PCR of CDR3 regions. TCRdb processed the multiplex PCR reads anew with MiXCR; each CDR3 protein has one entry. The top ten hold over 15% of the sample, which has approximately 400,000 distinct CDR3 sequences, 15% seen once. This sample was also put to use in a study of T cells in Graves' hyperthyroidism and ophthalmopathy.

The specimen was peripheral blood mononuclear cells (PBMCs), collected at new diagnosis, from a patient treated with antithyroid drugs. Receptors originate from a woman aged 25 to 39 with Graves disease.

This clonotype came up a few times. V and J are TRBV11-2 and TRBJ1-6; weak D call: TRBD1 (5 bases). The CDR3 consists of 15 residues. Trimming cost V 3 bases and J 8 bases, with 14 bases left between them. Looked up from germline, CDR1 is SGHAT and CDR2 is FQNNGV. CDR3 coding DNA: TGTGCCAGCAGCTTGGGGCCAAGGGGTGATTCACCCCTCCACTTT. This sequence encodes CASSLGPRGDSPLHF.

On this clonotype itself: A junction end diverges from the germline sequence, so it may reflect a read error. The chain combines TRBV29-1 with TRBJ1-1; 9 positions agree with TRBD1. Germline V CDR1 and CDR2: SQVTM, ANQGSEA. The CDR3 totals 14 residues. CDR3 sequence: CSVRSDRGSAEALF. The CDR3 DNA reads as TGCAGCGTTCGCTCCGACAGGGGGTCAGCTGAAGCTCTCTTT.

This chain links TRBV11-3 with TRBJ2-5; D is undetermined. V lost 5 bases to trimming and J lost 11 bases, with 18 bases between them. The CDR3 is 13 amino acids. The germline gives CDR1 SGHNT, CDR2 YENEEA. Here the CDR3 DNA reads TGTGCCAGCAGCCCCAGGCCCGTGAATGAGCAGTACTTC. Its protein product is CASSPRPVNEQYF. The entire variable domain, with the rest obtained from reference TRBV11-3 and TRBJ2-5, is as follows: EAGVVQSPRYKIIEKKQPVAFWCNPISGHNTLYWYLQNLGQGPELLIRYENEEAVDDSQLPKDRFSAERLKGVDSTLKIQPAELGDSAVYLCASSPRPVNEQYFGPGTRLLVL.

This clonotype was seen a few times. This chain joins TRBV7-9 and TRBJ1-5, with D tentatively TRBD1 (6 bases). V lost 1 base and J 14 bases, leaving 18 bases between the germline ends. The germline V gene has CDR1 SEHNR and CDR2 FQNEAQ (reference sequence). The CDR3 has 14 residues. In DNA, the CDR3 is TGTGCCAGCAGCTTAGGGGGAGCACAACAGGGAAAGCATTTT. Translating it yields CASSLGGAQQGKHF.

This clonotype was picked up one time. The J gene is TRBJ1-3, the V gene TRBV19; D is perhaps TRBD1 (5 bases). In germline, CDR1 is LNHDA, CDR2 SQIVND (reference sequence). Trimming cost V 7 bases and J 0 bases, with 10 bases left between them. The CDR3 is 14 amino acids. Here the CDR3 DNA reads TGTGCCAGTATTCCAGGGACCTCTGGAAACACCATATATTTT. As protein: CASIPGTSGNTIYF. Filled out from reference TRBV19 and TRBJ1-3, the complete variable domain reads DGGITQSPKYLFRKEGQNVTLSCEQNLNHDAMYWYRQDPGQGLRLIYYSQIVNDFQKGDIAEGYSVSREKKESFPLTVTSAQKNPTAFYLCASIPGTSGNTIYFGEGSWLTVV.

This clonotype showed up just a few times. This chain joins TRBV30 and TRBJ2-4; the D is unclear. This CDR3 spans 14 amino acids. V was pared by 7 bases and J by 0 bases, with 13 bases between. The V gene's germline CDR1 is GTSNPN and CDR2 SVGIG (reference sequence). The CDR3 loop reads CASWDSLAKNIQYF. For the CDR3, the DNA is TGTGCCTCGTGGGATTCCTTAGCCAAAAACATTCAGTACTTC.